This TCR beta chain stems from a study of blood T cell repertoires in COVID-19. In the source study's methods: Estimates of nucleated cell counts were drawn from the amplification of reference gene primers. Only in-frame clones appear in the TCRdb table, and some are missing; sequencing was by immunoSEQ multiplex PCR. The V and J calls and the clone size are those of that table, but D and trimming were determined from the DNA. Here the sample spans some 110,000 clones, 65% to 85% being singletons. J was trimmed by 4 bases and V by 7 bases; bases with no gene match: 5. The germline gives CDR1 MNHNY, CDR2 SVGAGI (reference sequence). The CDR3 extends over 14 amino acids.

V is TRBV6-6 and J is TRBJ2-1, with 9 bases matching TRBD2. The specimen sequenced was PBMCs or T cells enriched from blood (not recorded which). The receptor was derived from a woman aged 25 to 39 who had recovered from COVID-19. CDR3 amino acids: CASNSGGNYNEQFF. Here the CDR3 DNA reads TGTGCCAGCAATAGCGGGGGAAATTACAATGAGCAGTTCTTC.